The clone carrying this T cell receptor (beta chain) appeared many times. The target antigen is unknown. Individually, cDNA molecules had unique molecular identifiers attached to them. TCRdb processed the 5' RACE reads anew with MiXCR; each CDR3 protein has one entry. There are tens of thousands of distinct CDR3 sequences in the sample; approximately 9% occur only once, and over 4.5% lies in the top ten. The CDR3 extends over 15 amino acids. J lost 7 bases, V lost 2 bases, and 7 bases had no gene match. Germline V gene sequence: CDR1 SEHNR, CDR2 FQNEAQ (reference sequence). The data were taken from a study of early T cells in non-severe SARS-CoV-2 infection. Across the study: Bulk RNA from unsorted whole blood was sequenced; chains were unpaired.

Points from the study as a whole: Anti-spike CD8 responses were favored by VDJdb matching, which missed private and CD4 specificities.

This receptor was taken from an adult who was a healthcare worker with PCR-confirmed SARS-CoV-2 infection or an uninfected control (not recorded which). J is TRBJ2-1 and V is TRBV7-9, with 8 positions matching TRBD2. Material: whole blood, obtained at baseline. CDR3 nucleotide sequence: TGTGCCAGCAGCTTAAGCGGGAGTATCGGGAATGAGCAGTTCTTC. This encodes CASSLSGSIGNEQFF.